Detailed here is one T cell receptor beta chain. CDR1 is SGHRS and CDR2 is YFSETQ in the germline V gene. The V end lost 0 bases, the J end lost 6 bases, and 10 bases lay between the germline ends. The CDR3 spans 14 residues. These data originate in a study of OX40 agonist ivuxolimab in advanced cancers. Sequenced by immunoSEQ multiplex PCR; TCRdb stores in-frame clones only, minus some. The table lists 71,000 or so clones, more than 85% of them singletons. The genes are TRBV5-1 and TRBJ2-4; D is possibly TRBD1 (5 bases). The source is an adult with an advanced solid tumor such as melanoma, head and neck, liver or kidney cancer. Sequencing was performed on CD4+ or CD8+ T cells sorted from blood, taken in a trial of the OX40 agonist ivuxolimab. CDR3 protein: CASSLVGEGNIQYF. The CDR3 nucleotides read TGCGCCAGCAGCTTGGTAGGGGAAGGAAACATTCAGTACTTC. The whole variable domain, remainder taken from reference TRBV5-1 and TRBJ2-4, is KAGVTQTPRYLIKTRGQQVTLSCSPISGHRSVSWYQQTPGQGLQFLFEYFSETQRNKGNFPGRFSGRQFSNSRSEMNVSTLELGDSALYLCASSLVGEGNIQYFGAGTRLSVL.